This entry concerns a single TCR beta chain. Antigen specificity is unknown. This CDR3 comprises 17 residues. V lost 1 base, J lost 4 bases, and 19 bases lay in between. Germline CDR1 LGHNA, CDR2 YSLEER. Researchers collected about 9.1 milliliters of peripheral blood from every single donor. This specimen comes from a study of blood T cells in healthy people across ages. The authors ran a second PCR of roughly 6 to 11 cycles using a sample-barcoded 5' primer and a J-beta primer mix. TCRdb recomputed calls from the 5' RACE reads with MiXCR, one row per CDR3 protein. This table holds 700,000 to 1,000,000 distinct CDR3 sequences, roughly 44% found once. Study-level points and caveats: TCR beta diversity tracked closely with naive T cell percentage. Higher diversity, along with more naive CD4+ cells, distinguished long-lived donors from aged donors.

This sequence joins TRBV4-3 and TRBJ1-2; D unresolved. This receptor was taken from a man aged 55 to 70 in good health. The specimen was blood. The CDR3 here is CASSQVVAGSVFYGYTF. CDR3 nucleotides: TGCGCCAGCAGCCAAGTTGTCGCGGGTTCAGTTTTCTATGGCTACACCTTC.